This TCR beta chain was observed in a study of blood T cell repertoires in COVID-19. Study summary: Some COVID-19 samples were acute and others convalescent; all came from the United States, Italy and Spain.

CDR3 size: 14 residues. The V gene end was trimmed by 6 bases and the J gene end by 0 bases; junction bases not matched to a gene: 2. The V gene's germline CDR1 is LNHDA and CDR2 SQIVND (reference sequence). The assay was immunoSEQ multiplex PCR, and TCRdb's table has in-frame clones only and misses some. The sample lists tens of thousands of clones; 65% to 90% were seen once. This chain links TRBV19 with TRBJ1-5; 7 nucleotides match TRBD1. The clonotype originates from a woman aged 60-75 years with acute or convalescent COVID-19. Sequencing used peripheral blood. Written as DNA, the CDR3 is TGTGCCAGTAGAGGGACAGTTAGCAATCAGCCCCAGCATTTT. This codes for CASRGTVSNQPQHF.